This entry concerns a single TCR beta chain. Its antigen is undetermined. These data come from a study of OX40 agonist ivuxolimab in advanced cancers. Study overall: Patients were treated with intravenous ivuxolimab, dosed at 0.01 to 10 mg/kg and infused every 2 weeks. Earlier anti-PD-1, anti-PD-L1 or anti-CTLA-4 therapy was permitted; 40% had received some. Findings and limits, study-wide: In a subset of nonresponders, normalized T-cell clonal expansion was also low. The CD4+ and CD8+ T cells in the blood had expanded clonally by week 6 at 0.1 to 3.0 mg/kg.

The repertoire was sequenced with immunoSEQ multiplex PCR; TCRdb's copy has only in-frame clones and lacks some. The sample lists about 64,000 clones, roughly 80% seen once, with around 2.1% in the top ten. Sequences were derived from CD4+ or CD8+ T cells sorted from blood, sampled in a trial of the OX40 agonist ivuxolimab. This sequence originates from an adult with an advanced solid tumor such as melanoma, head and neck, liver or kidney cancer.

In DNA, the CDR3 is TGTGCCAGCAGTTTTTCCCGGGGGGTCCAGCCCCAGCATTTT. Translated: CASSFSRGVQPQHF. V gene TRBV5-6 combines with J gene TRBJ1-5; TRBD1 might be the D (5 bases). Trimming cost V 5 bases and J 7 bases, with 16 bases left between them. Germline V gene sequence: CDR1 SGHDT, CDR2 YYEEEE. The CDR3 length is 14 residues. The entire variable domain, with the rest obtained from reference TRBV5-6 and TRBJ1-5, is as follows: DAGVTQSPTHLIKTRGQQVTLRCSPKSGHDTVSWYQQALGQGPQFIFQYYEEEERQRGNFPDRFSGHQFPNYSSELNVNALLLGDSALYLCASSFSRGVQPQHFGDGTRLSIL.